The rows below give T cell receptor beta chains drawn from one sample of a study of identifying expanded T cells in peripheral blood. Sequencing used immunoSEQ multiplex PCR; TCRdb keeps in-frame clones, though not all of them. This table holds about 78,000 clones, 70% to 90% found once. Sequencing was performed on blood. The origin of the receptors is a person aged 18 to 70 in good health. The CDR3 runs from the conserved cysteine through the conserved F or W. A D gene is named only where the DNA matches it firmly. Where a row states a size, it is once, few, many or the class of an expanded clone; other rows omit it.

V gene	clone size	J gene	D gene	CDR3 DNA	CDR3 protein
TRBV6-1	.	TRBJ1-4	TRBD1	TGTGCCAGCCAGTGGACCGGGACAGGGGTTGAAAAACTGTTTTTT	CASQWTGTGVEKLFF
TRBV5-4	.	TRBJ2-7	.	TGTGCCAGCAGCTCCGGGAGCAGGGGCCCGAGGGAGCAGTACTTC	CASSSGSRGPREQYF
TRBV19	.	TRBJ2-3	.	TGTGCCTCGAGGGGGAGAGGGACAGATACGCAGTATTTT	CASRGRGTDTQYF
TRBV4-3	once	TRBJ2-5	TRBD2	TGCGCCAGCGCGATCGGACTAGCGGGGGCCGACGTGAGGGCTGAGACCCAGTACTTC	CASAIGLAGADVRAETQYF
TRBV7-9	.	TRBJ2-2	.	TGTGCCAGCAGCTTAGGCAGTAACACCGGGGAGCTGTTTTTT	CASSLGSNTGELFF
TRBV7-2	.	TRBJ1-3	.	TGTGCCAGCAGCTTAGTTGCAGCGTCGGGAAACACCATATATTTT	CASSLVAASGNTIYF
TRBV6-4	few	TRBJ2-2	.	TGTGCCAGCAGTGAAGGGGCGATCCGGCCCACCGGGGAGCTGTTTTTT	CASSEGAIRPTGELFF
TRBV12-5	.	TRBJ2-6	.	TGTGCTAGTGGTCGCCCGCGTGCAGGACAAAGTCGGGCCAACGTCCTGACTTTC	CASGRPRAGQSRANVLTF
TRBV15	.	TRBJ2-3	TRBD1	TGTGCCACCAGCAGAGGGGACAGGGGGCTAGCAGATACGCAGTATTTT	CATSRGDRGLADTQYF
TRBV9	.	TRBJ2-3	.	TGTGCCAGCAGCGCATACACAGATACGCAGTATTTT	CASSAYTDTQYF
TRBV7-6	.	TRBJ1-1	.	TGTGCCAGCAGCTTATCTCTGAACACTGAAGCTTTCTTT	CASSLSLNTEAFF
TRBV27	.	TRBJ2-7	.	TGTGCCAGCAGTTTAAAAATCTCCTACGAGCAGTACTTC	CASSLKISYEQYF
TRBV19	.	TRBJ2-3	TRBD1	TGTGCCAGTAGTAACCCGGGACAGGGCCCAGATACGCAGTATTTT	CASSNPGQGPDTQYF
TRBV9	once	TRBJ1-5	TRBD1	TGTGCCAGCAGCGCATCGGGGTTACAGGGGCAGCCCCAGCATTTT	CASSASGLQGQPQHF
TRBV5-4	.	TRBJ2-1	.	TGTGCCAGCAGCTTGGATGGGGGGTCGGAGATAGACGATGAGCAGTTCTTC	CASSLDGGSEIDDEQFF
TRBV7-2	.	TRBJ1-3	.	TGTGCCAGCAGCTTACCGGGGGCGGGAGGAAACACCATATATTTT	CASSLPGAGGNTIYF
TRBV19	.	TRBJ2-5	TRBD2	TGTGCCAGTAGTACCGGAGCGGGGGGGTTCGCAGAGACCCAGTACTTC	CASSTGAGGFAETQYF
TRBV6-5	.	TRBJ2-7	TRBD1	TGTGCCAGCAGTTACGCGTGGGACAGGGGTGCCTACGAGCAGTACTTC	CASSYAWDRGAYEQYF
TRBV6-5	few	TRBJ2-5	.	TGTGCCAGCAGTTACGGCCGGTTCCCCGGAGGAGAGACCCAGTACTTC	CASSYGRFPGGETQYF
TRBV30	.	TRBJ2-5	TRBD2	TGTGCCTGGTTTAGCGGGGGCGGAGAGACCCAGTACTTC	CAWFSGGGETQYF
TRBV5-5	.	TRBJ1-5	.	TGTGCCAGCAGCACTCGGCCTGATCAGCCCCAGCATTTT	CASSTRPDQPQHF
TRBV5-6	.	TRBJ2-7	.	TGTGCCAGCAGCCTCAGGGGGGGACCCTACGAGCAGTACTTC	CASSLRGGPYEQYF
TRBV7-9	.	TRBJ1-5	.	TGTGCCAGCATAGAAGGGGCGGGTCAGCCCCAGCATTTT	CASIEGAGQPQHF
TRBV11-2	once	TRBJ2-7	TRBD1	TGTGCCAGCAGCTTTGGGACAGGGCCTTCCTACGAGCAGTACTTC	CASSFGTGPSYEQYF
TRBV7-2	.	TRBJ1-5	.	TGTGCCAGCAGCTTAATTTCCGGGGGACCCAATCAGCCCCAGCATTTT	CASSLISGGPNQPQHF
TRBV4-3	.	TRBJ2-2	.	TGCGCCAGCAGCCTCGGGGAGATATTATCCACCGGGGAGCTGTTTTTT	CASSLGEILSTGELFF
TRBV19	.	TRBJ1-5	TRBD1	TGTGCCAGTAGCCAGGGGGCGAATCAGCCCCAGCATTTT	CASSQGANQPQHF
TRBV21-1	.	TRBJ1-4	.	TGTGCCAGCAGCAAATACCGACAGGCTAGTGCAACTAATGAAAAACTGTTTTTT	CASSKYRQASATNEKLFF
TRBV18	.	TRBJ1-2	TRBD1	TGTGCCAGCTCGGACTGGACAGGGGGCATTGGCTACACCTTC	CASSDWTGGIGYTF